This note documents a single TCR beta chain sequence. The data were taken from a study of blood T cell repertoires in COVID-19. The ends lost 3 bases at V and 3 bases at J; junction bases unmatched: 3. The V gene's germline CDR1 is LNHDA and CDR2 SQIVND (reference sequence). This CDR3 is built from 14 residues. The table came from immunoSEQ multiplex PCR; TCRdb's copy has only in-frame clones and leaves some out. Of some 49,000 clones in the sample, about four fifths are singletons; the top ten hold about a fifth. J is TRBJ2-7 and V is TRBV19; 9 bases match TRBD2. The source is a woman of 80 years or more with COVID-19, enrolled during active disease. Sequencing was performed on peripheral blood. For the CDR3, the DNA is TGTGCCAGTAGTATGACTAGCGGACGCTACGAGCAGTACTTC. The encoded protein is CASSMTSGRYEQYF.